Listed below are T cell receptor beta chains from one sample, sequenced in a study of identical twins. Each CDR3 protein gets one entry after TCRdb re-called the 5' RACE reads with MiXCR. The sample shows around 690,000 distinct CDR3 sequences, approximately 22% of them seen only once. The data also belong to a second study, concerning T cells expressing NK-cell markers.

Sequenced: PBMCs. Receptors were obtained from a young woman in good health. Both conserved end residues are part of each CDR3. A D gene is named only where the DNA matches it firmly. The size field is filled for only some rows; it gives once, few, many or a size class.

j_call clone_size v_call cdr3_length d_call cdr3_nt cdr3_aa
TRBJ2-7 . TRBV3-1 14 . TGTGCCAGCAGCCAATGGGACGGAGGGAAGAAAAAGTACTTC CASSQWDGGKKKYF
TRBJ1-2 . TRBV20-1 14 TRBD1 TGCAGTGCTAGAGTCCCAGGGGGATACTATGGCTACACCTTC CSARVPGGYYGYTF
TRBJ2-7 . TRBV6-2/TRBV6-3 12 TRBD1 TGTGCCAGTCTAGGACAGGGCGGCGAGCAGTACTTC CASLGQGGEQYF
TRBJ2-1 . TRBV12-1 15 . TGCGCCAGCAGTGCAAGGGAAGGACGGAAAGGTGAGCAGTTCTTC CASSAREGRKGEQFF
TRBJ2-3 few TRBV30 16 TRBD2 TGTGCCTGGAGCCCCGGGACTAGCGGTACAAGGGATACGCAGTATTTT CAWSPGTSGTRDTQYF
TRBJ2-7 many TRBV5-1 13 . TGCGCCAGCAGCTTGACCGCCTCCTACGAGCAGTACTTC CASSLTASYEQYF
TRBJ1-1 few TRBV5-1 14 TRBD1 TGCGCCAGCAGCTGGGGGACAGAGGGCACTGAAGCTTTCTTT CASSWGTEGTEAFF
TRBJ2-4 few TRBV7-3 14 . TGTGCCAGCAGCTGGGCCGGCGGGGCCAACATTCAGTACTTC CASSWAGGANIQYF
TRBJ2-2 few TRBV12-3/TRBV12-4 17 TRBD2 TGTGCCACCGCAATAGGGGGTAGCGGGAGGGCCGCCGGGGAGCTGTTTTTT CATAIGGSGRAAGELFF
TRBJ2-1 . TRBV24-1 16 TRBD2 TGTGCCACCAGTGACCCCAGGAGCGGGGGTTCTGGAGAGCAGTTCTTC CATSDPRSGGSGEQFF
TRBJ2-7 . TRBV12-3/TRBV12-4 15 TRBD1 TGTGCCAGCAGTACCCGAAGACAGGGCCACTACGAGCAGTACTTC CASSTRRQGHYEQYF
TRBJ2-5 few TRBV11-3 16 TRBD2 TGTGCCAGCAGCTTAGGGGGGACTAGCGGACAAGAGACCCAGTACTTC CASSLGGTSGQETQYF
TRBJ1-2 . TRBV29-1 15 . TGCAGCGTTGAAGTGGGGGCCAAGCTCAGATATGGCTACACCTTC CSVEVGAKLRYGYTF
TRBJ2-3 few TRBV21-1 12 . TGTGCCAGCAGCAAATGCGCGGATACGCAGTATTTT CASSKCADTQYF
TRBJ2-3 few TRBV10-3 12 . TGTGCCATCGGGACCATAGGATATACGCAGTATTTT CAIGTIGYTQYF
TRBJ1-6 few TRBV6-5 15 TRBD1 TGTGCCAGCAGTTCCTCGACAGGGGAGGTTTCACCCCTCCACTTT CASSSSTGEVSPLHF
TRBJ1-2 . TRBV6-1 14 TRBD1 TGTGCCACCGGGGACAGGGATCAGGACTATGGCTACACCTTC CATGDRDQDYGYTF
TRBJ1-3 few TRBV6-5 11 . TGTGCCAGCAGTACGGTGAACACCATATATTTT CASSTVNTIYF
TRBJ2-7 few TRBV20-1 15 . TGCAGTGCTAGAGATTGGAGGGGTTACGGCTACGAGCAGTACTTC CSARDWRGYGYEQYF
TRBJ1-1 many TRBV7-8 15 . TGTGCCAGCAGCCCCCGGGGGGGGCCGAACACTGAAGCTTTCTTT CASSPRGGPNTEAFF
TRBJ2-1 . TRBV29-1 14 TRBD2 TGCAGCGTTGGGTCCAGCGGGGGGGGCAATGAGCAGTTCTTC CSVGSSGGGNEQFF
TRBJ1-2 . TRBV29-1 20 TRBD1 TGCAGCGTTGAAGATCGGGGCAGGGGGCGCCCACCTCATTCCGACTATGGCTACACCTTC CSVEDRGRGRPPHSDYGYTF
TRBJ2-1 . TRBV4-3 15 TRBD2 TGCGCCAGCAGCCAAGCCCCTAGCGGGATTAATGAGCAGTTCTTC CASSQAPSGINEQFF
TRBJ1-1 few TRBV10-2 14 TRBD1 TGCGCCAGCAGTGATTCGACAGGGCGGCCTGAAGCTTTCTTT CASSDSTGRPEAFF
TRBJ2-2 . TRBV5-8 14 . TGTGCCAGCAGCCATGGACTAACCGACGGGGAGCTGTTTTTT CASSHGLTDGELFF
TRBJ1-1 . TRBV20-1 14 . TGCAGTGCGGAACGAGGGGCAGCGAACACTGAAGCTTTCTTT CSAERGAANTEAFF
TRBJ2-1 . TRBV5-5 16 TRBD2 TGTGCCAGCAGCTTTAGCGGGAGGGCCTCCTACAATGAGCAGTTCTTC CASSFSGRASYNEQFF
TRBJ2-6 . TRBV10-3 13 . TGTGCCTCCGACGATTCTGGGGCCAACGTCCTGACTTTC CASDDSGANVLTF
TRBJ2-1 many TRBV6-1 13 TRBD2 TGTGCCAGCAGTGGACTAGCGAGCAATGAGCAGTTCTTC CASSGLASNEQFF
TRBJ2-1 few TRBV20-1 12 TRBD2 TGCAGTGTTCGACTAGCCGGCGGTGAGCAGTTCTTC CSVRLAGGEQFF
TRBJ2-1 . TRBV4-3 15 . TGCGCCAGCAGCCAAGATTCGGACGGTTACAATGAGCAGTTCTTC CASSQDSDGYNEQFF
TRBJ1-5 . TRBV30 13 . TGTGCCTGGAGTACCCGGGATAATCAGCCCCAGCATTTT CAWSTRDNQPQHF
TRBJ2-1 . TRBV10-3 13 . TGTGCCATCAGTGAGTCGATGGGGAATGAGCAGTTCTTC CAISESMGNEQFF
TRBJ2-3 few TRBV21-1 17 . TGTGCCAGCAGCAAAGCCGTCTGGCGGGGCAGCACAGATACGCAGTATTTT CASSKAVWRGSTDTQYF
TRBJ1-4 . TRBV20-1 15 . TGCAGTGCTACTCGACGATCCGCGTCTGATGAAAAACTGTTTTTT CSATRRSASDEKLFF
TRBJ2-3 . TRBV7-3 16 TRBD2 TGTGCCAGCAGTTCCCCGGGACTAGGGACCGGGGATACGCAGTATTTT CASSSPGLGTGDTQYF
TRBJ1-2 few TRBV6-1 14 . TGTGCCAGCAGTACGGACAGATCTAACTATGGCTACACCTTC CASSTDRSNYGYTF
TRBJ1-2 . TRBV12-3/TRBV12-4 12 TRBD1 TGTGCCAGCAGCCCGGGACAGGGGGCTTTGACCTTC CASSPGQGALTF
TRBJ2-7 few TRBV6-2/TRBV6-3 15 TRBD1 TGTGCCAGCAGTTACGTGGACAGGTACATCTACGAGCAGTACTTC CASSYVDRYIYEQYF
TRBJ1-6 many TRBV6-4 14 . TGTGCCAGCAGCCGGGACGGAGATAATTCACCCCTCCACTTT CASSRDGDNSPLHF
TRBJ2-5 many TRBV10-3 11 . TGTGCCATCAGTGAGAAAGAGACCCAGTACTTC CAISEKETQYF
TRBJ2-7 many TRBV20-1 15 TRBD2 TGCAGTGCTCACGTAGCGGGGGGGGAACCCTACGAGCAGTACTTC CSAHVAGGEPYEQYF
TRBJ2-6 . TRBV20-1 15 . TGCAGTGCCGCGCTGGGGGCAGGTGGGGCCAACGTCCTGACTTTC CSAALGAGGANVLTF
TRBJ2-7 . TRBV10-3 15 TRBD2 TGTGCCATCAGTGAGGGGACTAGCGGGAAAGGGGAGCAGTACTTC CAISEGTSGKGEQYF
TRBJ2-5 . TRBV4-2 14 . TGTGCCAGCAGCCAAGAGCTGTCCCAAGAGACCCAGTACTTC CASSQELSQETQYF
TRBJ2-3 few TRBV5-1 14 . TGCGCCAGCAGTTTCGCGCTACAGGGCCATACGCAGTATTTT CASSFALQGHTQYF
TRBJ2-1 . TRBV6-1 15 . TGTGCCAGCAGACCCGGGACACCCACCTACAATGAGCAGTTCTTC CASRPGTPTYNEQFF
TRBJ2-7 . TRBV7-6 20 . TGTGCCAGCAGCCTTCTAGTCCGGGACCCGGAGACGGCTTTAACCTACGAGCAGTACTTC CASSLLVRDPETALTYEQYF
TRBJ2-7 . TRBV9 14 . TGTGCCAGCAGCGTAGGGAGGATTTCCTACGAGCAGTACTTC CASSVGRISYEQYF
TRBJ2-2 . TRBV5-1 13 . TGCGCCAGCAGCCTTGGACCTCAGTCGGAGCTGTTTTTT CASSLGPQSELFF
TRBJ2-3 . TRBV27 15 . TGTGCCAGCAGTGCCCAGGGACCAGGCACAGATACGCAGTATTTT CASSAQGPGTDTQYF
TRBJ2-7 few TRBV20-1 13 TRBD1 TGCAGTGCTAGACAAACAGGGGGCGGCGAGCAGTACTTC CSARQTGGGEQYF